This T cell receptor (beta chain) was retrieved from a study of control samples from healthy donors and cancer patients. The CDR3 has 15 amino acids. V lost 0 bases and J lost 0, with 12 bases in between. In germline, CDR1 is GTSNPN, CDR2 SVGIG (reference sequence). Profiling relied on immunoSEQ multiplex PCR, and the TCRdb table lists in-frame clones only, not all of them. The sample contains over 200,000 clones, roughly four fifths of which appear only once. The source of this sequence is a woman aged 55 to 70 with lung cancer. The sample was PBMCs. This chain links TRBV30 with TRBJ2-7; a possible D gene is TRBD1 (5 bases). CDR3 DNA: TGTGCCTGGAGTGTACCCGGACACCTCTCCTACGAGCAGTACTTC. Its translation is CAWSVPGHLSYEQYF.